Below, 15 T cell receptor beta chains from the same sample are listed, as sequenced in a study of blood T cell repertoires in COVID-19. Repertoires were generated with immunoSEQ multiplex PCR, while TCRdb's copy carries only in-frame clones and drops some. The sample yields around 99,000 clones, 70% to 80% seen once. The sample consisted of peripheral blood. These receptors came from a woman older than 75 with active or convalescent COVID-19.

The chain has TRBV11-2 and TRBJ2-1, with 11 bases that match TRBD2. The germline V gene has CDR1 SGHAT and CDR2 FQNNGV. There are 15 residues in the CDR3. V shed 5 bases and J 0 bases; nucleotides not matched to a gene: 0. The CDR3 DNA sequence: TGTGCCAGCAGCACTAGCGGGAGCTCCTACAATGAGCAGTTCTTC. It yields the protein CASSTSGSSYNEQFF.

The chain carries TRBV30 and TRBJ2-4, with 12 bases fitting TRBD2. The germline V gene encodes CDR1 GTSNPN and CDR2 SVGIG (reference sequence). This CDR3 comprises 18 residues. The V and J ends lost 4 bases and 2 bases, in that order; junction bases with no gene match: 12. CDR3 sequence: CAWNARTSGKGPKNIQYF. The CDR3, as DNA: TGTGCCTGGAACGCTAGGACTAGCGGGAAAGGCCCCAAAAACATTCAGTACTTC.

The chain has TRBV7-3 and TRBJ1-1, with a possible D match to TRBD1 (6 bases). The ends were cut back, 5 bases at V and 4 bases at J, with 23 bases in the middle. CDR1 and CDR2 from the germline V gene are SGHTA and FQGTGA. This CDR3 has 17 residues. CDR3: CASSTDNRQVRITEAFF. The DNA of the CDR3 is TGTGCCAGCAGCACGGACAATAGACAGGTGAGGATCACTGAAGCTTTCTTT.

This chain uses TRBV6-5 with TRBJ1-1, with D unclear. Germline values: CDR1 MNHEY, CDR2 SVGAGI. Trimming stripped 6 bases from V and 0 bases from J, with 14 bases between. This CDR3 is built from 15 residues. The CDR3, as DNA: TGTGCCAGCAGATCCAAACGAGGGATGAACACTGAAGCTTTCTTT. Translating gives CASRSKRGMNTEAFF.

V and J are TRBV9 and TRBJ1-6; tentative D call: TRBD1 (6 bases). Germline CDR1 and CDR2: SGDLS and YYNGEE. CDR3 length equals 15 residues. V was cut by 0 bases and J by 10 bases, with 14 bases left in between. The CDR3 DNA sequence: TGTGCCAGCAGCGTAGCAGTGGGGGCCGACTCACCCCTCCACTTT. This sequence encodes CASSVAVGADSPLHF.

The chain combines TRBV11-2 with TRBJ1-2; a possible D gene is TRBD1 (5 bases). The CDR3 spans 12 residues. Per the germline V gene, CDR1 is SGHAT and CDR2 is FQNNGV. Trimming stripped 4 bases from V and 7 bases from J, with 10 bases between. The CDR3: CASSWGDIGYTF. The CDR3 DNA sequence: TGTGCCAGCAGCTGGGGGGATATTGGCTACACCTTC. Based on the CDR3 plus reference TRBV11-2 and TRBJ1-2, the full variable domain is EAGVAQSPRYKIIEKRQSVAFWCNPISGHATLYWYQQILGQGPKLLIQFQNNGVVDDSQLPKDRFSAERLKGVDSTLKIQPAKLEDSAVYLCASSWGDIGYTFGSGTRLTVV.

This clone was picked up a small number of times. The chain couples TRBV11-2 to TRBJ2-3; D perhaps matches TRBD1 (5 bases). The CDR3 runs 16 residues. In germline, CDR1 is SGHAT, CDR2 FQNNGV. V was cut by 4 bases and J by 5 bases, with 19 bases left in between. In nucleotides, the CDR3 is TGTGCCAGCAGCTCCATTCGTGGGGCCATTGGAGATACGCAGTATTTT. Translating gives CASSSIRGAIGDTQYF.

This chain joins TRBV29-1 and TRBJ2-5; TRBD1 matches at 7 bases. Germline V gene sequence: CDR1 SQVTM, CDR2 ANQGSEA. This CDR3 has 15 residues. V lost 3 bases to trimming and J lost 4 bases; unmatched junction nucleotides: 11. The DNA of the CDR3 is TGCAGCGTTGACTTCGGACAGGCTCTGCCAGAGACCCAGTACTTC. This encodes CSVDFGQALPETQYF. Variable domain in full (rest from reference TRBV29-1 and TRBJ2-5): SAVISQKPSRDICQRGTSLTIQCQVDSQVTMMFWYRQQPGQSLTLIATANQGSEATYESGFVIDKFPISRPNLTFSTLTVSNMSPEDSSIYLCSVDFGQALPETQYFGPGTRLLVL.

The chain couples TRBV27 to TRBJ2-2; TRBD2 aligns across 13 bases. With 4 bases clipped from V and 3 bases from J, the junction kept 8 bases outside the gene matches. Germline V lookup: CDR1 MNHEY, CDR2 SMNVEV (reference sequence). CDR3 length equals 18 residues. CDR3 residues: CASSSPTSGRADTGELFF. CDR3 in DNA: TGTGCCAGCAGTTCCCCCACTAGCGGGAGGGCCGACACCGGGGAGCTGTTTTTT.

This clone was found once. The chain combines TRBV19 with TRBJ2-5, with 12 bases identical to TRBD2. Germline V gives CDR1 LNHDA, CDR2 SQIVND (reference sequence). The trim removed 5 bases at V and 3 bases at J, leaving 4 bases unmatched. This CDR3 is built from 15 residues. The CDR3 sequence: CASSLRLAGEETQYF. Written as DNA, the CDR3 is TGTGCCAGTAGTCTCCGACTAGCGGGAGAAGAGACCCAGTACTTC.

The chain carries TRBV13 and TRBJ2-3, with a weak D call TRBD1 (5 bases). This CDR3 contains 15 residues. Per the germline V gene, CDR1 is PRHDT and CDR2 is FYEKMQ (reference sequence). V lost 8 bases and J lost 0, with 15 bases in between. CDR3 amino acids: CASSKWGGSTDTQYF. As DNA, the CDR3 is TGTGCCAGCTCGAAGTGGGGCGGAAGCACAGATACGCAGTATTTT.

This chain uses TRBV4-2 with TRBJ2-3; 7 nucleotides agree with TRBD2. This CDR3 region has 17 residues. V shed 1 base, J shed 1 base, and the junction held 8 bases outside the gene matches. Germline-derived CDR1 and CDR2 are LGHNA and YNFKEQ. CDR3 coding DNA: TGTGCCAGCAGCCAAGGGGGGGGAGGGTCTCGCACAGATACGCAGTATTTT. Its translation: CASSQGGGGSRTDTQYF.

J is TRBJ1-1 and V is TRBV29-1; no clear D. Germline CDR1 reads SQVTM; CDR2 reads ANQGSEA. The CDR3 is made up of 12 amino acids. Trimming shortened V by 4 bases and J by 4 bases, and 10 bases separated the two germline ends. CDR3 nucleotide sequence: TGCAGCGTTGTGCCGGGGAGCACTGAAGCTTTCTTT. Its translation is CSVVPGSTEAFF.

The CDR3 DNA reads TGTGCCAGCAGCCCCGGGACAAGCTACGAGCAGTACTTC. It specifies CASSPGTSYEQYF. The genes are TRBV27 and TRBJ2-7; possibly TRBD1 for D (6 bases). The CDR3 covers 13 residues. Germline V gene sequence: CDR1 MNHEY, CDR2 SMNVEV (reference sequence). V lost 6 bases and J 3 bases, leaving 12 bases between the germline ends.

This chain links TRBV19 with TRBJ1-3; D call uncertain. V dropped 5 bases and J dropped 0 bases, with 11 bases sitting between them. CDR1 is LNHDA, CDR2 SQIVND, per germline (reference sequence). The CDR3 sequence is 15 residues long. The CDR3 coding sequence is TGTGCCAGTAGTCGGTCCAAGAGCTCTGGAAACACCATATATTTT. Translated: CASSRSKSSGNTIYF.